A selection of T cell receptor beta chains follows, all from one sample in a study of blood T cell repertoires in COVID-19. The table came from immunoSEQ multiplex PCR; TCRdb's copy has only in-frame clones and leaves some out. Here the sample spans roughly 30,000 clones, 70% to 90% being singletons. The sequenced sample consisted of peripheral blood. The receptors originated from a man aged 55 to 70 with COVID-19, enrolled during active disease. Both conserved end residues are part of each CDR3. Each record gives: clone size, D gene, V gene, J gene, CDR3 protein, CDR3 DNA. The D gene is left open where the match is weak. Clone size is shown for a subset of rows, as once, few, many or a class of expanded clone.

NA,TRBD1,TRBV5-4,TRBJ2-2,CASSPSDRETGELFF,TGTGCCAGCAGCCCCTCGGACAGGGAAACCGGGGAGCTGTTTTTT
NA,NA,TRBV6-5,TRBJ1-3,CASKADSGNTIYF,TGTGCCAGTAAAGCCGACTCTGGAAACACCATATATTTT
NA,NA,TRBV6-5,TRBJ1-4,CASEPTPPSEKLFF,TGTGCCAGCGAACCAACTCCACCAAGTGAAAAACTGTTTTTT
NA,TRBD1,TRBV28,TRBJ2-7,CASRPGQESEQYF,TGTGCCAGCAGACCGGGACAGGAGTCCGAGCAGTACTTC
NA,TRBD2,TRBV7-6,TRBJ2-3,CASSTSSGRARRDTQYF,TGTGCCAGCAGCACGAGTAGCGGGAGGGCCCGCCGAGATACGCAGTATTTT
NA,TRBD2,TRBV4-3,TRBJ2-1,CASSPTPGLAGFDEQFF,TGCGCCAGCAGCCCAACCCCGGGGCTAGCGGGATTCGATGAGCAGTTCTTC
NA,TRBD1,TRBV5-6,TRBJ1-4,CASEDRDRGKKLFF,TGTGCCAGCGAGGACCGGGACAGGGGCAAAAAACTGTTTTTT
once,NA,TRBV6-5,TRBJ1-4,CASNDGEKLFF,TGTGCCAGCAACGACGGGGAAAAACTGTTTTTT
NA,NA,TRBV3-1/TRBV3-2,TRBJ2-3,CASSPGVDSLRDTQYF,TGTGCCAGCAGCCCAGGGGTTGACAGCTTAAGGGATACGCAGTATTTT
few,TRBD1,TRBV19,TRBJ1-1,CASSDPLQGPNTEAFF,TGTGCCAGTAGCGACCCTCTACAGGGGCCGAACACTGAAGCTTTCTTT
NA,NA,TRBV9,TRBJ1-6,CASSVGQDSPLHF,TGTGCCAGCAGCGTAGGCCAGGATTCACCCCTCCACTTT
once,TRBD1,TRBV6-5,TRBJ1-1,CASSYNRGNTEAFF,TGTGCCAGCAGTTACAACAGGGGTAACACTGAAGCTTTCTTT
NA,NA,TRBV5-1,TRBJ2-7,CASSLDTGLPPYEQYF,TGCGCCAGCAGCTTGGATACGGGTCTCCCACCCTACGAGCAGTACTTC
few,NA,TRBV20-1,TRBJ2-7,CSAGGGREQYF,TGCAGTGCTGGAGGAGGTAGGGAGCAGTACTTC
NA,TRBD1,TRBV4-1,TRBJ1-5,CASSQDYTGGQPQHF,TGCGCCAGCAGCCAAGATTACACAGGGGGTCAGCCCCAGCATTTT
NA,TRBD1,TRBV9,TRBJ1-6,CASSGQGTNNSPLHF,TGTGCCAGCAGCGGACAGGGAACTAATAATTCACCCCTCCACTTT
NA,NA,TRBV18,TRBJ2-5,CASSPGRTPGETQYF,TGTGCCAGCTCCCCGGGGAGGACCCCTGGAGAGACCCAGTACTTC
once,NA,TRBV7-9,TRBJ2-7,CASSSVNYEQYF,TGTGCCAGCAGCTCCGTTAACTACGAGCAGTACTTC
few,NA,TRBV27,TRBJ1-2,CASSRTGSYGYTF,TGTGCCAGCAGCCGAACAGGATCCTATGGCTACACCTTC
NA,NA,TRBV5-1,TRBJ1-4,CASSPKGGLEEKLFF,TGCGCCAGCAGCCCTAAGGGGGGGTTGGAGGAAAAACTGTTTTTT
NA,TRBD2,TRBV5-1,TRBJ2-2,CASSLVTSVPGELFF,TGCGCCAGCAGCTTGGTGACTAGCGTTCCCGGGGAGCTGTTTTTT
few,TRBD2,TRBV12-3/TRBV12-4,TRBJ2-7,CASSSSERGEQYF,TGTGCCAGCAGCTCATCCGAGCGGGGCGAGCAGTACTTC
NA,NA,TRBV12-3/TRBV12-4,TRBJ2-7,CASSVGPYEQYF,TGTGCCAGCAGTGTAGGGCCCTACGAGCAGTACTTC
NA,NA,TRBV7-8,TRBJ2-5,CASSLTLAKTQYF,TGTGCCAGCAGCTTAACACTAGCTAAGACCCAGTACTTC
NA,NA,TRBV18,TRBJ2-7,CASSGGPYEQYF,TGTGCCAGCTCAGGCGGTCCATACGAGCAGTACTTC
NA,TRBD2,TRBV28,TRBJ2-7,CASGSLSSGRPNEQYF,TGTGCCAGCGGTTCCCTATCTAGCGGGAGGCCCAACGAGCAGTACTTC
once,NA,TRBV28,TRBJ2-1,CASSPRVSASYSSYNEQFF,TGTGCCAGCAGTCCCCGAGTTAGCGCATCTTACAGCTCCTACAATGAGCAGTTCTTC
NA,TRBD1,TRBV25-1,TRBJ1-4,CASSGRTGVHEKLFF,TGTGCCAGCAGTGGCCGGACAGGGGTGCATGAAAAACTGTTTTTT
NA,NA,TRBV11-2,TRBJ1-3,CASSLGASGNTIYF,TGTGCCAGCAGCTTAGGGGCCTCTGGAAACACCATATATTTT
once,TRBD1,TRBV18,TRBJ1-2,CASSPRQGTNYGHTF,TGTGCCAGCTCACCACGACAGGGTACTAACTATGGCCACACCTTC
once,NA,TRBV11-2,TRBJ1-2,CASSLGGGPNYGYTF,TGTGCCAGCAGCTTAGGAGGAGGCCCCAACTATGGCTACACCTTC
few,NA,TRBV7-9,TRBJ2-7,CASSLIVADEQYF,TGTGCCAGCAGCTTAATTGTAGCCGACGAGCAGTACTTC
NA,NA,TRBV2,TRBJ2-1,CASSRDSQFF,TGTGCCAGCAGCCGGGACTCGCAGTTCTTC
NA,TRBD2,TRBV2,TRBJ2-1,CASSQGLADNEQFF,TGTGCCAGCAGCCAAGGACTAGCGGACAATGAGCAGTTCTTC
NA,NA,TRBV11-2,TRBJ2-7,CASSLEGRLGEQYF,TGTGCCAGCAGCTTAGAGGGCAGGTTGGGCGAGCAGTACTTC
NA,NA,TRBV5-1,TRBJ2-3,CASSASADTQYF,TGCGCCAGCAGCGCGAGCGCAGATACGCAGTATTTT
NA,NA,TRBV28,TRBJ1-5,CASRFSSNQPQHF,TGTGCCAGCAGGTTCAGTAGCAATCAGCCCCAGCATTTT
NA,NA,TRBV28,TRBJ1-2,CASSLSLRLYGYTF,TGTGCCAGCAGTTTATCACTACGACTCTATGGCTACACCTTC
NA,NA,TRBV6-2/TRBV6-3,TRBJ1-5,CASSYSIAGFQPQHF,TGTGCCAGCAGTTACTCGATTGCCGGGTTTCAGCCCCAGCATTTT
once,NA,TRBV19,TRBJ1-4,CASSSRTVGEKLFF,TGTGCCAGTAGTTCCCGTACAGTAGGCGAAAAACTGTTTTTT
NA,TRBD2,TRBV30,TRBJ2-1,CAWSVPIGLADSNEQFF,TGTGCCTGGAGTGTACCGATTGGACTAGCGGACTCCAATGAGCAGTTCTTC
NA,TRBD1,TRBV6-1,TRBJ2-1,CASSDRDRVREQFF,TGTGCCAGCAGTGACCGGGACAGGGTTCGGGAGCAGTTCTTC
NA,NA,TRBV14,TRBJ1-1,CASSLSDGEAFF,TGTGCCAGCAGCCTGTCAGATGGTGAAGCTTTCTTT
NA,TRBD1,TRBV28,TRBJ2-7,CASSFLGQSYEQYF,TGTGCCAGCAGTTTCCTGGGACAGTCCTACGAGCAGTACTTC
NA,TRBD1,TRBV11-2,TRBJ1-2,CASSHGRTGSRSYTF,TGTGCCAGCAGCCACGGCCGGACAGGTAGTAGGAGCTACACCTTC
NA,NA,TRBV24-1,TRBJ1-2,CATSRGINYGYTF,TGTGCCACCAGTCGGGGGATAAACTATGGCTACACCTTC
NA,TRBD2,TRBV24-1,TRBJ2-3,CATSDLKPTSGETDTQYF,TGTGCCACCAGTGATTTGAAACCGACTAGCGGGGAAACAGATACGCAGTATTTT
NA,NA,TRBV28,TRBJ2-2,CASHTRRLHGELFF,TGTGCCAGCCATACCCGGAGACTACACGGGGAGCTGTTTTTT
once,TRBD2,TRBV6-5,TRBJ2-2,CASSYGRAGTGELFF,TGTGCCAGCAGTTACGGGAGGGCCGGGACCGGGGAGCTGTTTTTT
NA,TRBD1,TRBV19,TRBJ1-2,CASSKDRARPYGYTF,TGTGCCAGTAGTAAGGACAGGGCCCGGCCCTATGGCTACACCTTC
NA,TRBD1,TRBV6-6,TRBJ2-2,CASSDRGAGELFF,TGTGCCAGCAGTGACAGGGGAGCCGGGGAGCTGTTTTTT